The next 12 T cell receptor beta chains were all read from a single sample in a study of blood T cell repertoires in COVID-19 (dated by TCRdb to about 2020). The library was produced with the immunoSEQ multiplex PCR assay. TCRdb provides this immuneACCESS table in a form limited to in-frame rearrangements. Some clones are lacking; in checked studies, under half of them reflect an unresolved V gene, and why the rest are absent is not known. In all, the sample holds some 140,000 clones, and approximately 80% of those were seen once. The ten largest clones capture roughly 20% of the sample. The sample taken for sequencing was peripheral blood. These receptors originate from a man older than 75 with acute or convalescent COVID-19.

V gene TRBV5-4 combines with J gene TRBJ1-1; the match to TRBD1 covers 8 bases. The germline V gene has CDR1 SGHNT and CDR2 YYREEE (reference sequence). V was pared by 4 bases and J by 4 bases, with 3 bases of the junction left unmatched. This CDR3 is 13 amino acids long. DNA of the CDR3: TGTGCCAGCAGCCGAGACAGGGGCACTGAAGCTTTCTTT. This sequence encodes CASSRDRGTEAFF. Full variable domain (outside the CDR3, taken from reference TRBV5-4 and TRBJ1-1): ETGVTQSPTHLIKTRGQQVTLRCSSQSGHNTVSWYQQALGQGPQFIFQYYREEENGRGNFPPRFSGLQFPNYSSELNVNALELDDSALYLCASSRDRGTEAFFGQGTRLTVV.

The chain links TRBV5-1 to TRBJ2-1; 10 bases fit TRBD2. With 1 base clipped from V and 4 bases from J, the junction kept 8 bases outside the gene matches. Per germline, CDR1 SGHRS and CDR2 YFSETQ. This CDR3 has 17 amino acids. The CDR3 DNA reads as TGCGCCAGCAGCTTGACTACAAGCGGGGGGGGATACAATGAGCAGTTCTTC. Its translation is CASSLTTSGGGYNEQFF.

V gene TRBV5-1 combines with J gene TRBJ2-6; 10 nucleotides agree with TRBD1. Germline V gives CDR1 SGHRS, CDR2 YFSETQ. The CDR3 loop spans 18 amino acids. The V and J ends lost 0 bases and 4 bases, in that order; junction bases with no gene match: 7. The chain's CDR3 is CASSLGGTGAYGANVLTF. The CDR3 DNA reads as TGCGCCAGCAGCTTGGGAGGGACAGGGGCGTACGGGGCCAACGTCCTGACTTTC.

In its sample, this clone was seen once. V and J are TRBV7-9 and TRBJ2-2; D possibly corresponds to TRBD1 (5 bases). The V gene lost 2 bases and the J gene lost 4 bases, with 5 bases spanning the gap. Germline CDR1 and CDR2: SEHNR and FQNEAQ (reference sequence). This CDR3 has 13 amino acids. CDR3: CASSLQGTGELFF. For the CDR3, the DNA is TGTGCCAGCAGCTTACAGGGCACCGGGGAGCTGTTTTTT. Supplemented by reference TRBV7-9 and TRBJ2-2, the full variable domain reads DTGVSQNPRHKITKRGQNVTFRCDPISEHNRLYWYRQTLGQGPEFLTYFQNEAQLEKSRLLSDRFSAERPKGSFSTLEIQRTEQGDSAMYLCASSLQGTGELFFGEGSRLTVL.

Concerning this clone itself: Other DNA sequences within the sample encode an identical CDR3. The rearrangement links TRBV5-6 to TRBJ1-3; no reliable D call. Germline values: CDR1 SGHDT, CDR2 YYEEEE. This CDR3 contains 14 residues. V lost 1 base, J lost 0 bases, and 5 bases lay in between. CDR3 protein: CASSLLSSGNTIYF. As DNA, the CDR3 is TGTGCCAGCAGCTTGCTTAGCTCTGGAAACACCATATATTTT.

In DNA form, the CDR3 reads TGCGCCAGCAGCCCTAAAGGACAGGGGGGGACTGAAGCTTTCTTT. Protein: CASSPKGQGGTEAFF. The J gene is TRBJ1-1, the V gene TRBV5-1, with 10 bases matching TRBD1. Germline assignment: CDR1 SGHRS and CDR2 YFSETQ. The V and J ends lost 4 bases and 5 bases, in that order; junction bases with no gene match: 8. The CDR3 extends over 15 amino acids.

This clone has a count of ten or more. CDR3 bases: TGTGCCACCAGCAGAGAAACGAGGACTGAAGCTTTCTTT. Protein product: CATSRETRTEAFF. This chain connects TRBV15 to TRBJ1-1; no clear D gene. Germline lookup yields CDR1 LNHNV and CDR2 YYDKDF (reference sequence). The V end lost 0 bases, the J end lost 5 bases, and 7 bases lay between the germline ends. The CDR3 runs to 13 residues.

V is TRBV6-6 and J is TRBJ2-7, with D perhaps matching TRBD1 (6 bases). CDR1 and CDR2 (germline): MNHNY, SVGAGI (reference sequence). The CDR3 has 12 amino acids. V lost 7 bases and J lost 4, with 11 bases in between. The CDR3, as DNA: TGTGCCAGCAATAAACAGGGTTACGAGCAGTACTTC. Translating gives CASNKQGYEQYF.

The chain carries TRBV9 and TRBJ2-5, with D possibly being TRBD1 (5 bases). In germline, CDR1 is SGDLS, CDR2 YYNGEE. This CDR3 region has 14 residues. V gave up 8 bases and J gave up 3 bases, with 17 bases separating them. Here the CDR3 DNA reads TGTGCCAGTCCAAGGCAGGGATGGGAAGAGACCCAGTACTTC. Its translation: CASPRQGWEETQYF. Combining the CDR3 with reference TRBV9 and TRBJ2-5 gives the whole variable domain DSGVTQTPKHLITATGQRVTLRCSPRSGDLSVYWYQQSLDQGLQFLIQYYNGEERAKGNILERFSAQQFPDLHSELNLSSLELGDSALYFCASPRQGWEETQYFGPGTRLLVL.

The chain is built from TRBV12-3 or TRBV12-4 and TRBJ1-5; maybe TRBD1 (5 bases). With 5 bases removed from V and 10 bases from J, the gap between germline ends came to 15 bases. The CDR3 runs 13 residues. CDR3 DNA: TGTGCCAGCAGTACAGACAGTTTTAGACCCCAGCATTTT. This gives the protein CASSTDSFRPQHF.

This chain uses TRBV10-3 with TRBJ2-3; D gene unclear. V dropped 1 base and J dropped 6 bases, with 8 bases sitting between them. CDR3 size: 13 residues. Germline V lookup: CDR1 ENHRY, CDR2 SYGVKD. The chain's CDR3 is CAISELAVDTQYF. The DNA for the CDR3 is TGTGCCATCAGTGAGTTGGCGGTCGATACGCAGTATTTT.

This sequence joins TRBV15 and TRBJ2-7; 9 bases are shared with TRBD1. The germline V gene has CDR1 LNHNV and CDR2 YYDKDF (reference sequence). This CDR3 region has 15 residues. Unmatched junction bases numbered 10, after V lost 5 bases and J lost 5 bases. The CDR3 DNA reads TGTGCCACCAGCCGCAACAGGGGGCGTACGGACGAGCAGTACTTC. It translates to CATSRNRGRTDEQYF.